One TCR beta chain is described in this entry. A J-beta primer mix and a sample-barcoded 5' primer were used in a second PCR of about 7 to 11 cycles. Every single cDNA molecule received a tag from a template-switch adaptor with 12 random nucleotides. In TCRdb, the 5' RACE reads were re-called with MiXCR into one record per CDR3 protein. The table records 1,100,000 or so distinct CDR3 sequences, 35% to 55% of them present only once. Between the trimmed V and J ends, which lost 4 bases and 5 bases, there was a span of 15 bases. The CDR3 has 15 residues. Germline values: CDR1 SEHNR, CDR2 FQNEAQ (reference sequence). Every donor gave 8.5 to 10 milliliters of peripheral blood. These data originate in a study of blood T cells in healthy people across ages.

This chain connects TRBV7-9 to TRBJ1-5; TRBD1 might be the D (5 bases). This sequence was found in a woman in her sixties or seventies in good health. Sequenced material: blood. CDR3 coding DNA: TGTGCCAGCAGCTCAACACGGGACGGATATCAGCCCCAGCATTTT. Residues: CASSSTRDGYQPQHF. The full variable domain, completed using reference TRBV7-9 and TRBJ1-5, is DTGVSQNPRHKITKRGQNVTFRCDPISEHNRLYWYRQTLGQGPEFLTYFQNEAQLEKSRLLSDRFSAERPKGSFSTLEIQRTEQGDSAMYLCASSSTRDGYQPQHFGDGTRLSIL.